This T cell receptor (beta chain) was profiled in a study of T cells in Graves' hyperthyroidism and ophthalmopathy. Looked up from germline, CDR1 is DFQATT and CDR2 is SNEGSKA (reference sequence). Trimming removed 6 bases from V and 0 bases from J, with 12 bases in between. This CDR3 region has 14 residues. What was amplified from RNA transcripts were TCR beta CDR3 regions. Initially, a first-round RT-PCR of the TCR CDR3 employed the HTBI primer set. TCRdb re-derived calls from the multiplex PCR reads in MiXCR, one entry per CDR3 protein. The sample includes roughly 380,000 distinct CDR3 sequences, roughly an eighth of them seen just once. The sample holds many counts of this clonotype.

The sequence was obtained from a woman younger than 35 with Graves' hyperthyroidism. V and J are TRBV20-1 and TRBJ2-1; tentatively, D is TRBD2 (5 bases). The sample comprised blood. CDR3 DNA sequence: TGCAGTGCCCCCGGACTTCCCTCCTACAATGAGCAGTTCTTC. It is translated as CSAPGLPSYNEQFF.